This T cell receptor beta chain stems from a study of a mutant IDH1 vaccine in newly diagnosed glioma. Across the study: Patients were started on vaccination 4-6 weeks after radiotherapy alone, or with temozolomide cycles.

As for this clone: What it binds is unknown.

Indicated time point: week 5, during vaccination. Vaccine doses each comprised 300 ug of mutant IDH1 20-mer peptide, with topical imiquimod. The CDR3 has 14 amino acids. Germline V gene lookup returns CDR1 KGHSH and CDR2 LQKENI. V was clipped by 6 bases and J by 3 bases, with 14 bases between them. Measured with immunoSEQ multiplex PCR; TCRdb has only the in-frame clones, and not every one. There are around 49,000 clones in the sample; around 78% occur only once, and about 5% lies in the top ten. The rearrangement joins TRBV18 to TRBJ2-5; a possible D gene is TRBD1 (7 bases). The receptor comes from a middle-aged man with glioma. This specimen consisted of PBMCs, obtained from a glioma patient whose treatment included an IDH1 peptide vaccine. As DNA, the CDR3 is TGTGCCAGCTCTGCCGGGGGACAGAAAGAGACCCAGTACTTC. Protein sequence: CASSAGGQKETQYF.